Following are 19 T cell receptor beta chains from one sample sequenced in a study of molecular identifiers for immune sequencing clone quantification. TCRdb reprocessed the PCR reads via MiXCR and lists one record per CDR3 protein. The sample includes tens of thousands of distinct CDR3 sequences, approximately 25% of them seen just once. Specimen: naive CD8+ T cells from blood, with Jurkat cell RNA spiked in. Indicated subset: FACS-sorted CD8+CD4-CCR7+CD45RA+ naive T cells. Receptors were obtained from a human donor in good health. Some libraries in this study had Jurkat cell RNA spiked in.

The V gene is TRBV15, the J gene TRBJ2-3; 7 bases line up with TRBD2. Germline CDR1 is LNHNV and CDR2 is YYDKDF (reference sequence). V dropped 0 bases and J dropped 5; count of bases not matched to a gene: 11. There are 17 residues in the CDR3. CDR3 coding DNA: TGTGCCACCAGCAGAGATACGCCGGGAGGTAGGGTAGATACGCAGTATTTT. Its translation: CATSRDTPGGRVDTQYF.

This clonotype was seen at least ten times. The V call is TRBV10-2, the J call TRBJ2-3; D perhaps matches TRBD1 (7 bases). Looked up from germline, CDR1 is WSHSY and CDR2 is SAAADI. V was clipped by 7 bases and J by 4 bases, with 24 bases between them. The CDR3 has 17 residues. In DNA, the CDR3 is TGCGCCAGCAAGGGGGGAAGATCAGGGGGTTCTTCAGATACGCAGTATTTT. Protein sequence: CASKGGRSGGSSDTQYF.

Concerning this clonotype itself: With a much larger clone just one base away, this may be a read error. CDR3 coding DNA: TGCGCCAGCAGCCAAGGACAGGGGTCGCTGAGCCGGCAAGAGCCCCAGTACTTC. It specifies CASSQGQGSLSRQEPQYF. The V call is TRBV4-1, the J call TRBJ2-5; 8 bases agree with TRBD1. This CDR3 contains 18 residues. The germline V gene encodes CDR1 MGHRA and CDR2 YSYEKL.

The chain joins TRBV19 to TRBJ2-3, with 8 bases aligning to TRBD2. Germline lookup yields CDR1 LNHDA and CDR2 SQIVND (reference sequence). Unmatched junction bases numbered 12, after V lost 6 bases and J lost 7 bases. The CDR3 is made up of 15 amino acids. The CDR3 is CASRAGTRSLNTQYF. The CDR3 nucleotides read TGTGCCAGTAGGGCGGGGACTAGGAGCTTGAATACGCAGTATTTT.

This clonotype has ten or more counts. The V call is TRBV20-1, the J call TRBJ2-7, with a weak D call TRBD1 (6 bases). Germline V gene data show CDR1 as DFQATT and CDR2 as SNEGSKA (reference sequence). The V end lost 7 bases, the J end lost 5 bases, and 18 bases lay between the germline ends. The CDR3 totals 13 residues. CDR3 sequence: CSVETGSRDEQYF. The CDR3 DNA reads TGCAGTGTCGAGACAGGATCAAGGGACGAGCAGTACTTC.

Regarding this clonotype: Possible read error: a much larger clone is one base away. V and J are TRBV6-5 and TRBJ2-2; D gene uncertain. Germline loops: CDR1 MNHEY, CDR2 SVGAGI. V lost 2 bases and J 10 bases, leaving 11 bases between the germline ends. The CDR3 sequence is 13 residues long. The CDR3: CASSYRVTEELFF. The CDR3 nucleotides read TGTGCCAGCAGTTACAGGGTTACTGAGGAGCTGTTTTTT.

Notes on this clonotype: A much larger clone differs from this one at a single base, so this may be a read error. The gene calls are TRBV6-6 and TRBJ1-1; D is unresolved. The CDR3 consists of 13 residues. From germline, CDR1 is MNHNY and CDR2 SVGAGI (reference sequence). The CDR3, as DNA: TGTACCAGCAGCCCATATATGAGTACTGAAGCTTTCTTT. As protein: CTSSPYMSTEAFF.

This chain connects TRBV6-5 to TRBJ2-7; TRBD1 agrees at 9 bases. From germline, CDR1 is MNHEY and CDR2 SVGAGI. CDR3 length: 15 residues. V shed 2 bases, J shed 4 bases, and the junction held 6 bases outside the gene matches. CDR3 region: CASSYGTGGVYEQYF. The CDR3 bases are TGTGCCAGCAGTTACGGTACAGGGGGCGTTTACGAGCAGTACTTC.

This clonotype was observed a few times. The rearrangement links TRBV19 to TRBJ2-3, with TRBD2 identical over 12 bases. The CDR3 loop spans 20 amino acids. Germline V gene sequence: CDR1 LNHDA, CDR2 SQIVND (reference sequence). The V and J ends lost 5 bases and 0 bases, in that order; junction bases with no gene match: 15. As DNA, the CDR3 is TGTGCCAGTAGTGTCCCTCCGGGACTAGCGGGTTTCGCTAGCACAGATACGCAGTATTTT. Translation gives CASSVPPGLAGFASTDTQYF.

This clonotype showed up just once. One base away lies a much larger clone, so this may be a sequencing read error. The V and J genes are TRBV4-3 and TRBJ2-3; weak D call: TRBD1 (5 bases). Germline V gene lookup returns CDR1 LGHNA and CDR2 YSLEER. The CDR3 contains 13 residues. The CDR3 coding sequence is TGCGCCAACAGCCAAACTAACAGGTTTCCGCAGTATTTT. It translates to CANSQTNRFPQYF.

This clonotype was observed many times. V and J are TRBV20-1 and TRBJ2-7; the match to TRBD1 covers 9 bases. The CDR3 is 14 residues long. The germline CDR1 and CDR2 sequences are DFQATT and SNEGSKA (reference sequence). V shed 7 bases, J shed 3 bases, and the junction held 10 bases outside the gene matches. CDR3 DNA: TGCAGTGGTAAAACCGGACAGGGGATCTACGAGCAGTACTTC. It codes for CSGKTGQGIYEQYF.

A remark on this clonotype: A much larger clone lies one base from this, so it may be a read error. The CDR3 region is CSVEPPPDRGLWDTQYF. DNA for the CDR3: TGCAGCGTTGAGCCTCCCCCGGACAGGGGGCTTTGGGATACGCAGTATTTT. The chain is built from TRBV29-1 and TRBJ2-3, with 11 bases lining up with TRBD1. The CDR3 contains 17 residues. V lost 3 bases, J lost 6 bases, and 14 bases stayed unmatched. Germline V lookup: CDR1 SQVTM, CDR2 ANQGSEA.

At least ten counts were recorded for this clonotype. CDR3 in DNA: TGTGCCAGCAGTCCAGACAGGGATGGTCAGCCCCAGCATTTT. Translated, it gives CASSPDRDGQPQHF. V usage is TRBV28 and J usage is TRBJ1-5, with TRBD1 identical over 7 bases. The CDR3 is 14 residues long. The trim removed 5 bases at V and 6 bases at J, leaving 7 bases unmatched. Germline-derived CDR1 and CDR2 are MDHEN and SYDVKM.

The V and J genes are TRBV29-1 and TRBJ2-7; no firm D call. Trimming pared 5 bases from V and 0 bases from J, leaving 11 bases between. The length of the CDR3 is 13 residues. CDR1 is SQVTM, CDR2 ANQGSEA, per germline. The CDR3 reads CSVRSAVSYEQYF. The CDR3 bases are TGCAGCGTTCGGTCGGCAGTCTCCTACGAGCAGTACTTC.

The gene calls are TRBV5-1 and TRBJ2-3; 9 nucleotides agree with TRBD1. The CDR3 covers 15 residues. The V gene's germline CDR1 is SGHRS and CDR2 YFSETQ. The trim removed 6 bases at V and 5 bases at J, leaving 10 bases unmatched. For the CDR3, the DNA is TGCGCCAGCAACAACTTACAGGGGGCAGAAGATACGCAGTATTTT. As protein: CASNNLQGAEDTQYF.

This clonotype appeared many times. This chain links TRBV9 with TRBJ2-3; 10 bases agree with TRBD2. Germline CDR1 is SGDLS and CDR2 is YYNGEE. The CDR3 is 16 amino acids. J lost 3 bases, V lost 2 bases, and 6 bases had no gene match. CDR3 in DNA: TGTGCCAGCAGCGTTGCTAGCGGGAGTGTTACAGATACGCAGTATTTT. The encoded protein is CASSVASGSVTDTQYF.

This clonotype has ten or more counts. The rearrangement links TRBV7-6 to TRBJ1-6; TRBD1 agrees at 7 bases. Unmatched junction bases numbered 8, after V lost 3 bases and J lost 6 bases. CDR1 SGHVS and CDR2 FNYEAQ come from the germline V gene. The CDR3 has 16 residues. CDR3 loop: CASSLSDRDPNSPLHF. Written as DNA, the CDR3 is TGTGCCAGCAGCTTGTCTGACAGGGATCCTAATTCACCCCTCCACTTT.

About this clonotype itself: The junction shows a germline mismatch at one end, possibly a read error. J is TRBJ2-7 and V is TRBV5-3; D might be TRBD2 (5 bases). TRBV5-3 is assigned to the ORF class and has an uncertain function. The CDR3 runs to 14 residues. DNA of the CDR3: TGTGCCAGCAGCTTCCGAGGGAGCAGCCACGAGCAGTACTTC. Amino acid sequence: CASSFRGSSHEQYF.

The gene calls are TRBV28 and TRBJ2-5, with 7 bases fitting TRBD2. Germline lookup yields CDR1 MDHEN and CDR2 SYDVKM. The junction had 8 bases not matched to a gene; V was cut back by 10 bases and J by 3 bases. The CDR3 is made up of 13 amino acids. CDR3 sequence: CATQMLAEETQYF. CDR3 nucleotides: TGTGCCACCCAGATGCTAGCGGAAGAGACCCAGTACTTC.